The present TCR beta chain was sequenced within a study of blood T cell repertoires in COVID-19. Study in general: The United States, Italy and Spain were the sources of the acute and convalescent COVID-19 samples. T cells, B-cell-depleted T cells, or PBMCs provided the cDNA or gDNA that served as material.

The germline V and J ends were trimmed by 1 base and 1 base, with 11 bases remaining between them. The CDR3 contains 15 residues. The germline gives CDR1 SGHTA, CDR2 FQGNSA. Authors' analysis steps: From reference gene primer amplification, estimates of nucleated cell counts were derived. The method was immunoSEQ multiplex PCR; TCRdb's version includes in-frame clones alone and lacks a portion of them. That table gives V, J and clone size, and the DNA gave D and trimming. The table records 150,000 to 200,000 clones, approximately 80% of them present only once. Specimen: peripheral blood. The chain couples TRBV7-2 to TRBJ2-7, with a possible D match to TRBD1 (6 bases). This sequence was found in a man between 60 and 70 years old with acute or convalescent COVID-19. CDR3 in DNA: TGTGCCAGCAGCTTAGAGGCAGGGGTTTCCTACGAGCAGTACTTC. Protein: CASSLEAGVSYEQYF.